The clone carrying this TCR beta chain was detected only a few times. As part of library construction, unique molecular identifiers were attached to individual cDNA molecules. One entry per CDR3 protein, called by TCRdb with MiXCR from the 5' RACE reads. This sample has around 67,000 distinct CDR3 sequences, with approximately 10% found just once. The data stem from a study of early T cells in non-severe SARS-CoV-2 infection. The overall study: Sequencing of bulk RNA from unsorted whole blood was done, without chain pairing.

Trimming stripped 3 bases from V and 5 bases from J, with 10 bases between. The CDR3 has 13 residues. The origin of this receptor is an adult who was a healthcare worker with PCR-confirmed SARS-CoV-2 infection or an uninfected control (not recorded which). The chain uses TRBV12-3 or TRBV12-4 and TRBJ1-1; unclear D gene. Sequenced: whole blood. The CDR3 nucleotides read TGTGCCAGCAGTTTGGCGTTTAGTACTGAAGCTTTCTTT. Amino acids: CASSLAFSTEAFF.